Listed below are T cell receptor beta chains from one sample, sequenced in a study of cytomegalovirus exposure and HLA in healthy donors. Assay: immunoSEQ multiplex PCR; the TCRdb copy retains only in-frame clones and omits some. The sample lists roughly 150,000 clones; over 85% were seen once. Source material: PBMCs. These receptors were taken from a woman aged 18-30 years in good health and CMV-seropositive. CDR3s include the opening cysteine and the closing phenylalanine or tryptophan. D genes are given only for firm matches. Clone size, where shown, is once, few, many, or a class for clones that have expanded.

TRBV7-9	NA	TRBJ1-1	NA	TGTGCCAGCAGCTCTAGCCAGGTGGCAGGTGAAGCTTTCTTT	CASSSSQVAGEAFF
TRBV7-6	TRBD2	TRBJ2-1	NA	TGTGCCAGCAGCTTAGAGGCGGCTAGCGGGAGGCGAAGTTCCTACAATGAGCAGTTCTTC	CASSLEAASGRRSSYNEQFF
TRBV7-2	TRBD1	TRBJ2-1	NA	TGTGCCAGCAGCTCGGACAGGGCGTACAATGAGCAGTTCTTC	CASSSDRAYNEQFF
TRBV5-1	TRBD2	TRBJ2-2	NA	TGCGCCAGCAGCCCACTAGCGGGAGGGCTCGGCGGGGAGCTGTTTTTT	CASSPLAGGLGGELFF
TRBV19	TRBD1	TRBJ1-1	once	TGTGCCAGTAGTGGGACAGTGAACACTGAAGCTTTCTTT	CASSGTVNTEAFF
TRBV7-9	NA	TRBJ1-2	few	TGTGCCAGCAGCTCGGCGGGTGCCGACGGCTACACCTTC	CASSSAGADGYTF
TRBV19	NA	TRBJ2-2	once	TGTGCCAGTAGTCCCTCGGCAGGGACCGGGGAGCTGTTTTTT	CASSPSAGTGELFF
TRBV30	TRBD1	TRBJ1-2	NA	TGTGCCTGGACGACAGGGGTTGGGGGTGGCTACACCTTC	CAWTTGVGGGYTF
TRBV28	NA	TRBJ2-7	NA	TGTGCCAGCAGTACGGCGACAGCTCTCTCCTACGAGCAGTACTTC	CASSTATALSYEQYF
TRBV6-5	NA	TRBJ2-5	NA	TGTGCCAGCAGTCCCAGAGAGACCCAGTACTTC	CASSPRETQYF
TRBV15	NA	TRBJ2-1	NA	TGTGCCACCAGAGAGGCAGAAACCCTCTCCTACAATGAGCAGTTCTTC	CATREAETLSYNEQFF
TRBV28	TRBD1	TRBJ2-7	once	TGTGCCACCTCAGGGGGCTACTCCTACGAGCAGTACTTC	CATSGGYSYEQYF
TRBV6-5	NA	TRBJ1-1	once	TGTGCCAGCCGCACAGGGCCCCGGGGGGACACTGAAGCTTTCTTT	CASRTGPRGDTEAFF
TRBV27	TRBD1	TRBJ1-4	once	TGTGCCAGCAGTGTAGACAGGGCTGAAAAACTGTTTTTT	CASSVDRAEKLFF
TRBV6-1	NA	TRBJ1-2	NA	TGTGCCAGCACCTTGACAGATGCGTATGGCTACACCTTC	CASTLTDAYGYTF
TRBV7-6	TRBD1	TRBJ1-5	NA	TGTGCCAGCAGCTTGGGACAGAATAGCAATCAGCCCCAGCATTTT	CASSLGQNSNQPQHF
TRBV9	TRBD1	TRBJ1-5	NA	TGTGCCAGCAGCGTTGAAGGGGGCCGGCAGCCCCAGCATTTT	CASSVEGGRQPQHF
TRBV7-2	NA	TRBJ2-3	NA	TGTGCCAGCAGCTTAAGGGTCGCGGGAACAAGCACAGATACGCAGTATTTT	CASSLRVAGTSTDTQYF
TRBV5-1	NA	TRBJ1-5	NA	TGCGCCAGCAGCGAAGGACTAAACAATCAGCCCCAGCATTTT	CASSEGLNNQPQHF
TRBV19	NA	TRBJ1-5	NA	TGTGCCAGTAGTCTTACTCAGGGCTGGGATCAGCCCCAGCATTTT	CASSLTQGWDQPQHF
TRBV28	NA	TRBJ1-2	NA	TGTGCCAGCAGTTTAAAGTTCGGCTCAGGGATCTATGGCTACACCTTC	CASSLKFGSGIYGYTF
TRBV5-8	TRBD1	TRBJ1-2	NA	TGTGCCAGCAGCTACATTAAGGGGACAGGGACTCGTGGCTACACCTTC	CASSYIKGTGTRGYTF
TRBV11-3	TRBD2	TRBJ2-1	NA	TGTGCCAGCAGCTTGGAGGCGGGAGTCGACTACAATGAGCAGTTCTTC	CASSLEAGVDYNEQFF
TRBV6-1	NA	TRBJ1-5	NA	TGTGCCGGCTCAAGAGGCAGGGAAAATCAGCCCCAGCATTTT	CAGSRGRENQPQHF
TRBV28	TRBD2	TRBJ2-1	NA	TGTGCCAGCAGTAGCGGGAGGTACAATGAGCAGTTCTTC	CASSSGRYNEQFF
TRBV18	NA	TRBJ2-3	NA	TGTGCCAGCTCACCACCGTTTCAAGATACGCAGTATTTT	CASSPPFQDTQYF
TRBV10-3	TRBD2	TRBJ2-2	NA	TGTGCCATCAGGGGGCGCCTAGCGGGAGGCTCGAACACCGGGGAGCTGTTTTTT	CAIRGRLAGGSNTGELFF
TRBV7-3	TRBD2	TRBJ2-3	NA	TGTGCCAGCAGCCTAGCGGGAGGGCCAACGAATACGCAGTATTTT	CASSLAGGPTNTQYF
TRBV27	TRBD1	TRBJ2-2	once	TGTGCCAGCAGGGTGGACAGGGTGGTCACCGGGGAGCTGTTTTTT	CASRVDRVVTGELFF
TRBV11-3	NA	TRBJ2-1	NA	TGTGCCAGCGGCAGAAGCTCCTACAATGAGCAGTTCTTC	CASGRSSYNEQFF
TRBV9	TRBD2	TRBJ2-1	NA	TGTGCCAGCAGCTCGGGACTAGGGGGATTCGATGAGCAGTTCTTC	CASSSGLGGFDEQFF
TRBV19	NA	TRBJ1-5	NA	TGTGCCAGTAGTCTGGGGGCGATTCAGCCCCAGCATTTT	CASSLGAIQPQHF
TRBV30	NA	TRBJ1-2	NA	TGTGCCTGGAGCGGAGGACGGGGGTATGGCTACACCTTC	CAWSGGRGYGYTF
TRBV2	TRBD1	TRBJ1-2	NA	TGTGCCACCAGACAGGGCGACTATGGCTACACCTTC	CATRQGDYGYTF
TRBV11-2	NA	TRBJ2-1	once	TGTGCCAGCAGCTTAGAGAGTGTCGGCAATGAGCAGTTCTTC	CASSLESVGNEQFF
TRBV30	TRBD2	TRBJ2-7	NA	TGTGCCTGGGGAGGCGGGGGGGCAGCCTACGAGCAGTACTTC	CAWGGGGAAYEQYF
TRBV18	NA	TRBJ1-1	NA	TGTGCCAGCTCAGAACAGGGAACTGAAGCTTTCTTT	CASSEQGTEAFF
TRBV29-1	TRBD1	TRBJ2-7	NA	TGCAGCGTTGTTAGGACAGGCCCCTACGAGCAGTACTTC	CSVVRTGPYEQYF
TRBV6-4	TRBD2	TRBJ2-3	NA	TGTGCCAGCAGTGACGGCGCTAGCGGGGAGGTAGATACGCAGTATTTT	CASSDGASGEVDTQYF
TRBV7-3	TRBD1	TRBJ2-6	once	TGTGCCAGCAGCCTTGGACAGGGGGCAAGTGGGGCCAACGTCCTGACTTTC	CASSLGQGASGANVLTF
TRBV30	TRBD1	TRBJ1-2	NA	TGTGCCTGGACTCGGACCAGGGGGGTGAAGAACTATGGCTACACCTTC	CAWTRTRGVKNYGYTF
TRBV6-1	NA	TRBJ2-7	many	TGTGCCAGCAGTGAAAGCCCCGACTTTTTCTCCTACGAGCAGTACTTC	CASSESPDFFSYEQYF
TRBV30	TRBD2	TRBJ2-7	NA	TGTGCCTGGGACAGGGGCAGGCTAGCGGGAGACTCCTACGAGCAGTACTTC	CAWDRGRLAGDSYEQYF
TRBV11-3	NA	TRBJ1-3	NA	TGTGCCAGCAGCTTAAACCCAAAGCGGCTTAGCAAGGAGGAGCGAAACACCATATATTTT	CASSLNPKRLSKEERNTIYF